Below are 17 T cell receptor beta chains sequenced from a single sample in a study of monozygotic twins with inflammatory bowel disease. TCRdb derives one entry per CDR3 protein from the 5' RACE reads, leaving out DNA. Here the sample table reports some 440,000 distinct CDR3 sequences. Specimen: blood. The receptors come from a human donor with ulcerative colitis or Crohn's disease, or a healthy co-twin of an affected twin (not recorded which).

The rearrangement joins TRBV7-2 to TRBJ2-3; TCRdb's assignment of TRBD2 cannot be checked, as there is no DNA. Germline V gene sequence: CDR1 SGHTA, CDR2 FQGNSA. This CDR3 comprises 14 residues. The CDR3: CASSLGAGVYTQYF.

The chain joins TRBV5-1 to TRBJ2-1; with no DNA, the TCRdb D assignment of TRBD2 cannot be verified. Per the germline V gene, CDR1 is SGHRS and CDR2 is YFSETQ. This CDR3 has 16 amino acids. The CDR3 spells CASSSWTSGSGNEQFF.

CDR3 in amino acids: CASSNLLAGIQETQYF. This chain links TRBV5-8 with TRBJ2-5; checking the TCRdb D call of TRBD2 is not possible without DNA. CDR1 SGHTS and CDR2 YDEGEE come from the germline V gene. The CDR3 length is 16 residues. Supplemented by reference TRBV5-8 and TRBJ2-5, the full variable domain reads EAGVTQSPTHLIKTRGQQATLRCSPISGHTSVYWYQQALGLGLQFLLWYDEGEERNRGNFPPRFSGRQFPNYSSELNVNALELEDSALYLCASSNLLAGIQETQYFGPGTRLLVL.

The chain recombines TRBV10-3 with TRBJ2-7; TCRdb's D call of TRBD1 is untestable without DNA. CDR1 ENHRY and CDR2 SYGVKD come from the germline V gene. CDR3 size: 14 residues. The CDR3 sequence: CAISEAGSQTEQYF.

The CDR3 sequence is CASSLTYSDQETQYF. The genes are TRBV7-2 and TRBJ2-5. CDR1 SGHTA and CDR2 FQGNSA come from the germline V gene. The CDR3 runs to 15 residues.

This chain connects TRBV18 to TRBJ2-1. Germline assignment: CDR1 KGHSH and CDR2 LQKENI. There are 13 residues in the CDR3. CDR3 sequence reads: CASSPNQNNEQFF.

The chain joins TRBV7-8 to TRBJ2-2; there is no DNA to check the TCRdb D call of TRBD1. The CDR3 has 14 residues. Germline CDR1 and CDR2: SGHVS and FQNEAQ. The CDR3 reads CASRNRGQTGELFF.

The chain links TRBV2 to TRBJ1-2; without DNA, the TCRdb call of TRBD1 cannot be checked. The CDR3 sequence is 14 residues long. CDR1 is SNHLY and CDR2 is FYNNEI in the germline V gene. This CDR3 is CASSGDQGIYGYTF. Full variable domain (remainder filled in from reference TRBV2 and TRBJ1-2): EPEVTQTPSHQVTQMGQEVILRCVPISNHLYFYWYRQILGQKVEFLVSFYNNEISEKSEIFDDQFSVERPDGSNFTLKIRSTKLEDSAMYFCASSGDQGIYGYTFGSGTRLTVV.

The chain uses TRBV7-2 and TRBJ2-3; without DNA, the TCRdb call of TRBD2 cannot be checked. The CDR3 totals 17 residues. Germline CDR1 SGHTA, CDR2 FQGNSA. Here the CDR3 reads CASSLGRGGRATDTQYF.

The chain recombines TRBV10-3 with TRBJ2-3; the TCRdb call, TRBD2, lacks DNA for checking. The CDR3 is 13 amino acids. Germline lookup yields CDR1 ENHRY and CDR2 SYGVKD. The CDR3 region is CAISGREVNTQYF.

This chain joins TRBV4-2 and TRBJ2-5. The CDR3 totals 15 residues. The germline V gene has CDR1 LGHNA and CDR2 YNFKEQ. The CDR3 region is CASSPLDTFKETQYF.

V gene TRBV11-2 combines with J gene TRBJ2-7. Germline CDR1 and CDR2: SGHAT and FQNNGV. CDR3 size: 14 residues. Here the CDR3 reads CASSLDPEVYEQYF.

The chain recombines TRBV20-1 with TRBJ2-2; the D gene TCRdb calls, TRBD2, cannot be checked with no DNA. The CDR3 length is 16 residues. Germline CDR1 DFQATT, CDR2 SNEGSKA (reference sequence). CDR3 sequence reads: CSARDQRSGGAGELFF.

The J gene is TRBJ2-1, the V gene TRBV5-4. CDR1 and CDR2 from the germline V gene are SGHNT and YYREEE (reference sequence). The CDR3 length is 13 residues. Here the CDR3 reads CASSLSRYNEQFF.

Here the CDR3 reads CASSLAMLDEQYF. This chain links TRBV5-1 with TRBJ2-7. The CDR3 has 13 residues. Germline values: CDR1 SGHRS, CDR2 YFSETQ.

The chain joins TRBV24-1 to TRBJ2-2; the TRBD1 assignment by TCRdb is unverifiable without DNA. The CDR3 contains 15 residues. Germline V CDR1 and CDR2: KGHDR, SFDVKD. This CDR3 is CATSGEPGPRGELFF.

The gene calls are TRBV7-9 and TRBJ2-2. Germline CDR1 SEHNR, CDR2 FQNEAQ (reference sequence). This CDR3 is built from 13 residues. CDR3 loop: CASTIMDTGELFF.